This TCR beta chain was observed in a study of blood T cells in healthy people across ages. Sample-barcoded 5' priming and a J-beta primer mix drove a second PCR of about 6 to 12 cycles. TCRdb used MiXCR to reprocess the 5' RACE reads, holding one entry per CDR3 protein. This table holds about 1.8 million distinct CDR3 sequences, about 50% found once. Comment on this clonotype: Antigen: not known.

The study, taken as a whole, reports: Considered underestimates were the diversity estimates obtained from one million T cells.

This CDR3 is 13 amino acids long. The germline V gene has CDR1 MDHEN and CDR2 SYDVKM. Unmatched junction bases numbered 3, after V lost 8 bases and J lost 0 bases. The V gene is TRBV28, the J gene TRBJ1-2, with 7 bases matching TRBD1. The sequenced material came from blood. This TCR was sampled from a woman in her 40s in good health. The CDR3 here is CASDQGANYGYTF. The CDR3 DNA is TGTGCCAGCGATCAGGGGGCTAACTATGGCTACACCTTC.